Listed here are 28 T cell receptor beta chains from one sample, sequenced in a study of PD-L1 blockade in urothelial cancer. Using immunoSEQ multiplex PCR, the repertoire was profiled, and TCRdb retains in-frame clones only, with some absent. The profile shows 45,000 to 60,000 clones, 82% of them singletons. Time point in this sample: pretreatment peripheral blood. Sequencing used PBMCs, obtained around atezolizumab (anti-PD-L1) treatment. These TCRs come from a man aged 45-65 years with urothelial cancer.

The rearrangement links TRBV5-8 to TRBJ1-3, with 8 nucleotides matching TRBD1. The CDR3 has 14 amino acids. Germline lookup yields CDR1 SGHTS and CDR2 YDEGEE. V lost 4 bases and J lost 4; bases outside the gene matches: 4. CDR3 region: CASSRTGGGNTIYF. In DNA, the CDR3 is TGTGCCAGCAGCCGCACAGGGGGAGGAAACACCATATATTTT.

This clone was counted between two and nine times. The CDR3 nucleotides are TGTGCCAGTAGCCCATCTAGGGGCGCCTATGGCTACACCTTC. As protein: CASSPSRGAYGYTF. This chain links TRBV19 with TRBJ1-2, with a tentative D call TRBD1 (5 bases). V was trimmed by 6 bases and J by 4 bases, leaving 15 bases between them. This CDR3 has 14 residues. Germline V gives CDR1 LNHDA, CDR2 SQIVND (reference sequence).

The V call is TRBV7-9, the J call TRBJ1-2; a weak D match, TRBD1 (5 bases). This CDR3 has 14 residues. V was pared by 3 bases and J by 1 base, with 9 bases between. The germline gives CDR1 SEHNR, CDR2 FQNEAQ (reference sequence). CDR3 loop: CASSFMTDNYGYTF. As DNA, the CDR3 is TGTGCCAGCAGCTTTATGACAGATAACTATGGCTACACCTTC.

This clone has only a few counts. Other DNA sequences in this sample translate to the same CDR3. CDR3 nucleotide sequence: TGCGCCAGCAGCTTGGAGGGGGGGCTGGATATAGATACGCAGTATTTT. Translating it yields CASSLEGGLDIDTQYF. The chain has TRBV5-1 and TRBJ2-3, with a tentative D call TRBD2 (7 bases). Germline lookup yields CDR1 SGHRS and CDR2 YFSETQ. The V end was cut by 0 bases, the J end by 5 bases, with 16 bases between. This CDR3 comprises 16 residues.

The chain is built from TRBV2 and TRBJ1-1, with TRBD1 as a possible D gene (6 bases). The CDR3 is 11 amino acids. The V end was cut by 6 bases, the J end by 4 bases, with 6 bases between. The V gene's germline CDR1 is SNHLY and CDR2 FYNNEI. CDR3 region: CASRTGTEAFF. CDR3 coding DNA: TGTGCCAGCAGGACAGGCACTGAAGCTTTCTTT.

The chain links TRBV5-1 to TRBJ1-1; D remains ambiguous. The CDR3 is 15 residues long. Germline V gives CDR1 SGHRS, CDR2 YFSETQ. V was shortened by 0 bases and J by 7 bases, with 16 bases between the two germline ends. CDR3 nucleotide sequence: TGCGCCAGCAGCTTGGTGGCCGGTTCCGGGAGTGAAGCTTTCTTT. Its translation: CASSLVAGSGSEAFF.

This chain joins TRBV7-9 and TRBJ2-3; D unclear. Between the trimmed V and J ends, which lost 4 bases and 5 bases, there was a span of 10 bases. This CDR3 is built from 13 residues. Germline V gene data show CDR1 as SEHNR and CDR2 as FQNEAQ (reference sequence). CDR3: CASSSVELDTQYF. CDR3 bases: TGTGCCAGCAGCTCCGTTGAGCTAGATACGCAGTATTTT.

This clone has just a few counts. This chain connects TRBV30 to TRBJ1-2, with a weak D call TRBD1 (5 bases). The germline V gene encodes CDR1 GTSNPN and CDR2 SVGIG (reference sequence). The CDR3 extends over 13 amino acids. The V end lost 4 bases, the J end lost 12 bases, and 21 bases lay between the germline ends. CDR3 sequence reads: CAWIRVPPQRDTF. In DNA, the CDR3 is TGTGCCTGGATCAGGGTGCCCCCACAAAGGGACACCTTC.

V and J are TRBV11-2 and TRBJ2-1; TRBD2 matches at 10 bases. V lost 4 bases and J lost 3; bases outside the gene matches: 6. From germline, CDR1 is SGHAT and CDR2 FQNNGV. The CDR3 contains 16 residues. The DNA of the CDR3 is TGTGCCAGCAGCTCTAGCGGGAGTAGGAGCTACAATGAGCAGTTCTTC. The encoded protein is CASSSSGSRSYNEQFF.

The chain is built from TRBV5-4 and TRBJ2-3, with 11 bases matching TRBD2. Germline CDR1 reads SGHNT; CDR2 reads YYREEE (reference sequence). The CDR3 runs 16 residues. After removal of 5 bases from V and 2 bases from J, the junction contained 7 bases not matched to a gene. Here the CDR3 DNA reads TGTGCCAGCAGATCCCAGACTAGCGGGAACACAGATACGCAGTATTTT. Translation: CASRSQTSGNTDTQYF. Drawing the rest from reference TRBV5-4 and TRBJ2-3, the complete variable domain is ETGVTQSPTHLIKTRGQQVTLRCSSQSGHNTVSWYQQALGQGPQFIFQYYREEENGRGNFPPRFSGLQFPNYSSELNVNALELDDSALYLCASRSQTSGNTDTQYFGPGTRLTVL.

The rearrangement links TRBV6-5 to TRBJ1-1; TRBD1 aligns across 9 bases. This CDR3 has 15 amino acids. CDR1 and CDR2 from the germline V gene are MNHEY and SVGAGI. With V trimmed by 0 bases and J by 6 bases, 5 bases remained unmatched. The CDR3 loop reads CASSYSGQGYSEAFF. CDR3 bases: TGTGCCAGCAGTTACTCGGGACAGGGTTATTCTGAAGCTTTCTTT.

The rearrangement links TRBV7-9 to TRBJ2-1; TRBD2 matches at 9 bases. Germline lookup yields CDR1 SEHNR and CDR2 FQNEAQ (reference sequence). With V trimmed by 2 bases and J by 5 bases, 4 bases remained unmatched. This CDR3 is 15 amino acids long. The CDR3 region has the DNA TGTGCCAGCAGCTTATGGGCTAGCGGGAACAATGAGCAGTTCTTC. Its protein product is CASSLWASGNNEQFF.

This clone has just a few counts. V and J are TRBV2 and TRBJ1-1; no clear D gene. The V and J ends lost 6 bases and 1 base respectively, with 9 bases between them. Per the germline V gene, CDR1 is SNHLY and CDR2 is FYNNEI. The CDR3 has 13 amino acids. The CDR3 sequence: CASSFRQNTEAFF. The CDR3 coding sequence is TGTGCCAGCAGCTTCAGACAGAACACTGAAGCTTTCTTT.

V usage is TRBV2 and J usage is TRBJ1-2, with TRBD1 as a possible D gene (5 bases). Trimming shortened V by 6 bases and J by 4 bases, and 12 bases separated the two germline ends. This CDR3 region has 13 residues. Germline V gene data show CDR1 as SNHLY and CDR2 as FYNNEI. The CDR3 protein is CASRETGFYGYTF. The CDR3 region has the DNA TGTGCCAGCAGGGAAACAGGATTCTATGGCTACACCTTC.

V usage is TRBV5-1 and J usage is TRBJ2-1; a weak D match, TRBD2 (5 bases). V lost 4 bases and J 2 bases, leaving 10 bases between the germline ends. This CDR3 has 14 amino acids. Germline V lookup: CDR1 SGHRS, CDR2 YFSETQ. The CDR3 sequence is CASSKAETYNEQFF. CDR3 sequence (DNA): TGCGCCAGCAGCAAAGCGGAAACCTACAATGAGCAGTTCTTC.

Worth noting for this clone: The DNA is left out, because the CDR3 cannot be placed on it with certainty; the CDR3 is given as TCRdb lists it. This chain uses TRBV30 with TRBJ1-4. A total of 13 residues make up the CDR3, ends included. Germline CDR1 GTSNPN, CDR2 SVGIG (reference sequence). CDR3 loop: CAWSIPGMKNCFF.

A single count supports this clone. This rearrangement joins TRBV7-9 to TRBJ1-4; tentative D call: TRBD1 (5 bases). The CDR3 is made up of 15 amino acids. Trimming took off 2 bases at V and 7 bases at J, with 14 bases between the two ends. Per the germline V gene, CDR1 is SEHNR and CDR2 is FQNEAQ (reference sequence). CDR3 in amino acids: CASSLQQGVREKLFF. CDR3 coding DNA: TGTGCCAGCAGCTTACAGCAGGGCGTCCGTGAAAAACTGTTTTTT.

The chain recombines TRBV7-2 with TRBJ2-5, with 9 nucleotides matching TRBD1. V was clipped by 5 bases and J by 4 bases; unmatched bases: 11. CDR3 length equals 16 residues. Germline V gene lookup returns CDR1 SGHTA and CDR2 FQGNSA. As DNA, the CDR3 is TGTGCCAGCAGCAACGGGGACAGGGTCCAAGGAGAGACCCAGTACTTC. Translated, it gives CASSNGDRVQGETQYF. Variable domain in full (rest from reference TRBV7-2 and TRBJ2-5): GAGVSQSPSNKVTEKGKDVELRCDPISGHTALYWYRQSLGQGLEFLIYFQGNSAPDKSGLPSDRFSAERTGGSVSTLTIQRTQQEDSAVYLCASSNGDRVQGETQYFGPGTRLLVL.

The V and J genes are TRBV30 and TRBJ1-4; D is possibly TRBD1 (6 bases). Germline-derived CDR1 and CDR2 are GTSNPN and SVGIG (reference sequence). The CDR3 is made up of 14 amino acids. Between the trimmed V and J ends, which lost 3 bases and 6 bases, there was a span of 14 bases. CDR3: CAWRLQGKDEKLFF. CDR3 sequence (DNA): TGTGCCTGGAGATTGCAGGGGAAGGATGAAAAACTGTTTTTT. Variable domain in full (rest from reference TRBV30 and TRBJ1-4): SQTIHQWPATLVQPVGSPLSLECTVEGTSNPNLYWYRQAAGRGLQLLFYSVGIGQISSEVPQNLSASRPQDRQFILSSKKLLLSDSGFYLCAWRLQGKDEKLFFGSGTQLSVL.

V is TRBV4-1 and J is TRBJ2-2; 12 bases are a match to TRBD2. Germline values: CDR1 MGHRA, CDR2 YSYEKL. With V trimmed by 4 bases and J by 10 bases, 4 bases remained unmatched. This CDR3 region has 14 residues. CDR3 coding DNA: TGCGCCAGCAGCCCCTCTAGCGGGAGGGCGGAGCTGTTTTTT. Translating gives CASSPSSGRAELFF.

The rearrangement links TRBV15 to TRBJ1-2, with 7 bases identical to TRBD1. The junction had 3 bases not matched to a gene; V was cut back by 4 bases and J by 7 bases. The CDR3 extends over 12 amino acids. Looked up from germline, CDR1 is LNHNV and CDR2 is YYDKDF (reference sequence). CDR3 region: CATSTGGPGYTF. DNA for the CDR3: TGTGCCACCAGCACAGGGGGTCCTGGCTACACCTTC.

CDR3 bases: TGTGCCAGCAGCTCCGGGGGGTGGACGCAGTATTTT. It encodes CASSSGGWTQYF. The rearrangement uses TRBV6-4 and TRBJ2-3; the match to TRBD2 covers 7 bases. Germline V CDR1 and CDR2: MRHNA, SNTAGT. V was clipped by 6 bases and J by 9 bases; unmatched bases: 6. The CDR3 is 12 amino acids.

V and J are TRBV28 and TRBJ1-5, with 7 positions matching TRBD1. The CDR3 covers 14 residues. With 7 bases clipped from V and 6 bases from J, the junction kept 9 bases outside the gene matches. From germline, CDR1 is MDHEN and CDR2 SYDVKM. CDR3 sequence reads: CASNGMPGGQPQHF. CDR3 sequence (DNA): TGTGCCAGCAACGGGATGCCAGGGGGTCAGCCCCAGCATTTT. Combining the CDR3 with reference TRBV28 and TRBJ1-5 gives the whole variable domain DVKVTQSSRYLVKRTGEKVFLECVQDMDHENMFWYRQDPGLGLRLIYFSYDVKMKEKGDIPEGYSVSREKKERFSLILESASTNQTSMYLCASNGMPGGQPQHFGDGTRLSIL.

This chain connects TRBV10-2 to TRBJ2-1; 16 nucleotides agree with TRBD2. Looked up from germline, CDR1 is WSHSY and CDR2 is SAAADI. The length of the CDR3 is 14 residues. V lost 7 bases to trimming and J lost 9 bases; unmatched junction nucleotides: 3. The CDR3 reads CASTGTSGRGEQFF. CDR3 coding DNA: TGCGCCAGCACTGGGACTAGCGGGAGGGGTGAGCAGTTCTTC.

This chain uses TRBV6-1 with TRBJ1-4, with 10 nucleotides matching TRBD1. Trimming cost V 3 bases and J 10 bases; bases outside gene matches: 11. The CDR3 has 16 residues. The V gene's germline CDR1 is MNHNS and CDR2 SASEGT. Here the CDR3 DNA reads TGTGCCAGCAGTGACCAACCGGGACAGGGGTTGCGAAAACTGTTTTTT. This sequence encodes CASSDQPGQGLRKLFF.

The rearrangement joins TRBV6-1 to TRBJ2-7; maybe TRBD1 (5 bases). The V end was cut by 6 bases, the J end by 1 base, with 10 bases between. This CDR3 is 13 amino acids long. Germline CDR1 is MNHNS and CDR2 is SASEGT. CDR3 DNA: TGTGCCAGCAGAAGGGGTATATCCTACGAGCAGTACTTC. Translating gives CASRRGISYEQYF.

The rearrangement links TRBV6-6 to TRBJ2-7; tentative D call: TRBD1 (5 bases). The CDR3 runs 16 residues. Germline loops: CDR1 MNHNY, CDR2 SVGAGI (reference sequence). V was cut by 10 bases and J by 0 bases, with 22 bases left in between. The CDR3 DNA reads TGTGCCACCTCCCAGACCGGACAAAGTAGCTCCTACGAGCAGTACTTC. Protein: CATSQTGQSSSYEQYF.

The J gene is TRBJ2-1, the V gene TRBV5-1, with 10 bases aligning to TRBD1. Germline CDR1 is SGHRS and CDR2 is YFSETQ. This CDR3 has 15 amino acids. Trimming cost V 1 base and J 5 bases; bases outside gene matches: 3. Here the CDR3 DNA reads TGCGCCAGCAGCTTGTGGGGACAGGGGAACAATGAGCAGTTCTTC. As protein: CASSLWGQGNNEQFF.